These 24 T cell receptor beta chains were all obtained from the same sample, sequenced in a study of blood T cell repertoires in COVID-19. Sequenced by immunoSEQ multiplex PCR; TCRdb stores in-frame clones only, minus some. Of under 80,000 clones listed, approximately 90% are singletons. Source material: peripheral blood. These receptors were collected from an elderly woman with active COVID-19.

V and J are TRBV6-1 and TRBJ1-5; TRBD1 is a possible D gene (5 bases). CDR3 length: 14 residues. V lost 3 bases and J lost 6, with 12 bases in between. Germline values: CDR1 MNHNS, CDR2 SASEGT. The CDR3 sequence is CASSDSGPGQPQHF. CDR3 in DNA: TGTGCCAGCAGTGATTCAGGGCCCGGTCAGCCCCAGCATTTT.

The chain links TRBV2 to TRBJ1-4; TRBD1 is a possible D gene (6 bases). In germline, CDR1 is SNHLY, CDR2 FYNNEI. V was cut by 6 bases and J by 11 bases, with 10 bases left in between. CDR3 length equals 11 residues. The CDR3 reads CASREGEKLFF. CDR3 DNA: TGTGCCAGCAGAGAGGGGGAGAAACTGTTTTTT.

This chain links TRBV28 with TRBJ1-5; 8 bases line up with TRBD1. This CDR3 region has 15 residues. J was trimmed by 1 base and V by 6 bases; bases with no gene match: 5. Germline values: CDR1 MDHEN, CDR2 SYDVKM. The CDR3 sequence: CASRPTGGSNQPQHF. CDR3 DNA: TGTGCCAGCAGACCCACAGGGGGAAGCAATCAGCCCCAGCATTTT.

The chain recombines TRBV15 with TRBJ2-1, with TRBD1 identical over 8 bases. The germline V gene encodes CDR1 LNHNV and CDR2 YYDKDF (reference sequence). The CDR3 consists of 16 residues. After removal of 0 bases from V and 6 bases from J, the junction contained 7 bases not matched to a gene. CDR3 bases: TGTGCCACCAGCAGAGATCCAGGGGGCGGATTCAATGAGCAGTTCTTC. Amino acids: CATSRDPGGGFNEQFF.

This chain connects TRBV14 to TRBJ2-2, with TRBD1 matching over 7 bases. The trim removed 2 bases at V and 3 bases at J, leaving 18 bases unmatched. Germline CDR1 is SGHDN and CDR2 is FVKESK. This CDR3 has 20 amino acids. CDR3 sequence: CASSQTAPWRQGEYTGELFF. DNA of the CDR3: TGTGCCAGCAGCCAAACTGCCCCGTGGAGACAGGGTGAATACACCGGGGAGCTGTTTTTT.

A few counts support this clone. The chain combines TRBV28 with TRBJ1-2; D gene uncertain. Germline V CDR1 and CDR2: MDHEN, SYDVKM. The V and J ends lost 3 bases and 5 bases respectively, with 10 bases between them. The CDR3 runs 13 residues. CDR3 bases: TGTGCCAGCAGTTTGGCGGGAGAGTATGGCTACACCTTC. Residues: CASSLAGEYGYTF.

J is TRBJ2-7 and V is TRBV11-3; 8 nucleotides align to TRBD2. The ends lost 5 bases at V and 5 bases at J; junction bases unmatched: 8. Germline CDR1 reads SGHNT; CDR2 reads YENEEA. CDR3 length: 14 amino acids. The CDR3 nucleotides are TGTGCCAGCAGCAGTGGGACTAGGTCCCACGAGCAGTACTTC. Protein sequence: CASSSGTRSHEQYF.

The CDR3 region has the DNA TGTGCCAGCAGTTTATTAGGACAGGGAGCGTCACCCCTCCACTTT. This translates into CASSLLGQGASPLHF. This rearrangement joins TRBV27 to TRBJ1-6; 8 bases agree with TRBD1. The V and J ends lost 1 base and 10 bases, in that order; junction bases with no gene match: 6. CDR3 length equals 15 residues. Germline V gene lookup returns CDR1 MNHEY and CDR2 SMNVEV (reference sequence).

This clone was seen once. This chain links TRBV11-2 with TRBJ1-1; D unresolved. The CDR3 totals 14 residues. Germline values: CDR1 SGHAT, CDR2 FQNNGV. Between the trimmed V and J ends, which lost 1 base and 1 base, there was a span of 7 bases. The CDR3 is CASSLARWNTEAFF. The CDR3 coding sequence is TGTGCCAGCAGCTTAGCGAGATGGAACACTGAAGCTTTCTTT.

The chain couples TRBV11-3 to TRBJ2-2, with a possible D match to TRBD1 (6 bases). This CDR3 comprises 15 residues. CDR1 is SGHNT, CDR2 YENEEA, per germline. V was shortened by 3 bases and J by 2 bases, with 10 bases between the two germline ends. The CDR3 DNA sequence: TGTGCCAGCAGCTTGGACAGTGGCAACACCGGGGAGCTGTTTTTT. As protein: CASSLDSGNTGELFF.

The V and J genes are TRBV5-4 and TRBJ2-3; 12 nucleotides match TRBD2. V was pared by 4 bases and J by 6 bases, with 9 bases of the junction left unmatched. Germline assignment: CDR1 SGHNT and CDR2 YYREEE (reference sequence). This CDR3 comprises 16 residues. CDR3 sequence reads: CASSARLAGESDTQYF. CDR3 nucleotides: TGTGCCAGCAGCGCCCGACTAGCGGGAGAATCGGATACGCAGTATTTT.

V and J are TRBV29-1 and TRBJ1-2; D gene ambiguous. CDR1 is SQVTM and CDR2 is ANQGSEA in the germline V gene. This CDR3 comprises 15 residues. The ends were cut back, 0 bases at V and 4 bases at J, with 15 bases in the middle. The DNA for the CDR3 is TGCAGCGTTGAAGATCCTCGCAGGCAGCCCTATGGCTACACCTTC. It translates to CSVEDPRRQPYGYTF.

The V call is TRBV6-5, the J call TRBJ1-5; a possible D gene is TRBD1 (6 bases). The V end was cut by 8 bases, the J end by 3 bases, with 11 bases between. This CDR3 spans 13 amino acids. Germline lookup yields CDR1 MNHEY and CDR2 SVGAGI. In DNA form, the CDR3 reads TGTGCCAGCTTCGGGACACTCAATCAGCCCCAGCATTTT. It specifies CASFGTLNQPQHF.

The chain links TRBV6-5 to TRBJ1-1; TRBD1 matches at 7 bases. Germline CDR1 reads MNHEY; CDR2 reads SVGAGI. The CDR3 consists of 14 residues. Germline trimming cut 2 bases from V and 2 bases from J; bases unmatched to any gene: 2. The CDR3 nucleotides are TGTGCCAGCAGTTACAGGGGGCAAAACACTGAAGCTTTCTTT. Translation: CASSYRGQNTEAFF.

The CDR3 nucleotides read TGTGCCTGGAGGGGCCTCCCCCATGAAAAACTGTTTTTT. Its protein is CAWRGLPHEKLFF. V and J are TRBV30 and TRBJ1-4; D call uncertain. The CDR3 extends over 13 amino acids. V was clipped by 3 bases and J by 6 bases, with 11 bases between them. Germline V gene data show CDR1 as GTSNPN and CDR2 as SVGIG (reference sequence).

V is TRBV9 and J is TRBJ2-1; 7 positions agree with TRBD2. The V gene end was trimmed by 2 bases and the J gene end by 0 bases; junction bases not matched to a gene: 5. This CDR3 is built from 16 residues. Germline CDR1 reads SGDLS; CDR2 reads YYNGEE. The CDR3 is CASSVISGFSYNEQFF. The CDR3 DNA is TGTGCCAGCAGCGTTATTAGCGGGTTCTCCTACAATGAGCAGTTCTTC.

The chain has TRBV19 and TRBJ2-1; 9 bases map to TRBD1. The V gene end was trimmed by 6 bases and the J gene end by 1 base; junction bases not matched to a gene: 7. The length of the CDR3 is 16 residues. Per the germline V gene, CDR1 is LNHDA and CDR2 is SQIVND (reference sequence). CDR3 bases: TGTGCCAGTAGCGGGACAGGGTTTTCATCCTACAATGAGCAGTTCTTC. Protein product: CASSGTGFSSYNEQFF.

The rearrangement uses TRBV7-2 and TRBJ2-5, with D tentatively TRBD2 (5 bases). Germline V gene sequence: CDR1 SGHTA, CDR2 FQGNSA. Trimming removed 5 bases from V and 5 bases from J, with 9 bases in between. The CDR3 contains 12 residues. The CDR3 DNA reads TGTGCCAGCAGCATGCAGCGGGAGACCCAGTACTTC. It yields the protein CASSMQRETQYF.

The chain has TRBV9 and TRBJ1-3, with D possibly matching TRBD1 (6 bases). V lost 3 bases, J lost 0 bases, and 28 bases lay in between. The CDR3 is 21 amino acids. The germline V gene has CDR1 SGDLS and CDR2 YYNGEE. As DNA, the CDR3 is TGTGCCAGCAGCGGGCGCGGGGGCCTTGTAGGTTTAAGGGCCTCTGGAAACACCATATATTTT. It specifies CASSGRGGLVGLRASGNTIYF.

The chain carries TRBV7-8 and TRBJ2-1; the D is unclear. The CDR3 contains 14 residues. Trimming removed 5 bases from V and 8 bases from J, with 16 bases in between. The germline CDR1 and CDR2 sequences are SGHVS and FQNEAQ. The CDR3, as DNA: TGTGCCAGCAGCCGTCCTTTAGGCGAGGATGAGCAGTTCTTC. This codes for CASSRPLGEDEQFF.

The V gene is TRBV7-2, the J gene TRBJ2-1; D ambiguous. This CDR3 contains 15 residues. Trimming stripped 5 bases from V and 3 bases from J, with 14 bases between. CDR1 SGHTA and CDR2 FQGNSA come from the germline V gene. The CDR3 DNA reads as TGTGCCAGCAGCCCAACGGCACAGTACTACAATGAGCAGTTCTTC. As protein: CASSPTAQYYNEQFF.

The V call is TRBV7-2, the J call TRBJ1-1; D remains ambiguous. Germline V gene lookup returns CDR1 SGHTA and CDR2 FQGNSA. The CDR3 totals 14 residues. Trimming cost V 5 bases and J 4 bases, with 14 bases left between them. CDR3 nucleotides: TGTGCCAGCAGCCCGTTGAAGGGAGCCACTGAAGCTTTCTTT. Protein sequence: CASSPLKGATEAFF. The entire variable domain, with the rest obtained from reference TRBV7-2 and TRBJ1-1, is as follows: GAGVSQSPSNKVTEKGKDVELRCDPISGHTALYWYRQSLGQGLEFLIYFQGNSAPDKSGLPSDRFSAERTGGSVSTLTIQRTQQEDSAVYLCASSPLKGATEAFFGQGTRLTVV.

The CDR3 protein is CASSDGTSGSRQYF. The CDR3 nucleotides are TGTGCCAGCAGTGACGGGACTAGCGGGAGCAGGCAGTACTTC. The rearrangement joins TRBV25-1 to TRBJ2-7, with 14 bases that match TRBD2. Germline CDR1 MGHDK, CDR2 SYGVNS. The V gene end was trimmed by 3 bases and the J gene end by 9 bases; junction bases not matched to a gene: 4. This CDR3 spans 14 amino acids.

CDR3 in DNA: TGTGCCAGCTCACCACCCTCTCAGAGCACAGATACGCAGTATTTT. It specifies CASSPPSQSTDTQYF. The chain joins TRBV18 to TRBJ2-3; no clear D. With 0 bases removed from V and 0 bases from J, the gap between germline ends came to 7 bases. Germline CDR1 is KGHSH and CDR2 is LQKENI. There are 15 residues in the CDR3. Full variable domain (rest looked up from reference TRBV18 and TRBJ2-3): NAGVMQNPRHLVRRRGQEARLRCSPMKGHSHVYWYRQLPEEGLKFMVYLQKENIIDESGMPKERFSAEFPKEGPSILRIQQVVRGDSAAYFCASSPPSQSTDTQYFGPGTRLTVL.